What follows describes a single T cell receptor (beta chain). The sample belongs to a study of blood T cell repertoires in COVID-19. Study overall: Samples of COVID-19 (acute and convalescent) were obtained from the United States, Italy and Spain. Nucleic acid was either cDNA or gDNA, and it came from T cells, B-cell-depleted T cells, or PBMCs.

Some clones are missing from TCRdb's copy, which holds only in-frame ones; the method was immunoSEQ multiplex PCR. Of approximately 350,000 clones listed, 89% were seen once; the top ten hold around 1.2%. The specimen sequenced was peripheral blood. The TCR sequence derives from a man aged 40-49 years with acute or convalescent COVID-19.

CDR3 nucleotides: TGTGCCAGCAGCCTTGGACAGAACCAAGGACAGTACTTC. Translating gives CASSLGQNQGQYF. The chain joins TRBV6-2 or TRBV6-3 to TRBJ2-7; D may be TRBD1 (6 bases). Trimming cost V 6 bases and J 10 bases, with 19 bases left between them. CDR3 length: 13 residues. Germline V gene sequence: CDR1 MNHEY, CDR2 SVGEGT.